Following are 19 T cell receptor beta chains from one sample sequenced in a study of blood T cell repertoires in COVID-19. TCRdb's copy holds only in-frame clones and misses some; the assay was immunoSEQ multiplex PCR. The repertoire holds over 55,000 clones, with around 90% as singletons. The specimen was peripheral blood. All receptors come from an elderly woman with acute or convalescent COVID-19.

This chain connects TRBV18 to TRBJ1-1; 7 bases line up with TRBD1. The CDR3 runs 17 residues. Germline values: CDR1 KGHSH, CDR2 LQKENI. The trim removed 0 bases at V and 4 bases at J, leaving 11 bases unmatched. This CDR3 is CASSPPYAGGRTTEAFF. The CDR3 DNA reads TGTGCCAGCTCACCACCTTACGCAGGGGGAAGGACCACTGAAGCTTTCTTT.

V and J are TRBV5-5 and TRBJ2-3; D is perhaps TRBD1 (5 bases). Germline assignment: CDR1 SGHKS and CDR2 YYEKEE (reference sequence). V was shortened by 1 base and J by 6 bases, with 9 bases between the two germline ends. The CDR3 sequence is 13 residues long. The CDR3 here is CASSLPGSDTQYF. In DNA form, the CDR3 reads TGTGCCAGCAGCTTGCCAGGGTCCGATACGCAGTATTTT.

The CDR3 DNA is TGTGCCAGCAGCTTAGGTTACGGACAGGGGATAAAAAAAGAGACCCAGTACTTC. Translating gives CASSLGYGQGIKKETQYF. The V call is TRBV7-2, the J call TRBJ2-5; TRBD1 aligns across 9 bases. The CDR3 is 18 residues long. Germline CDR1 SGHTA, CDR2 FQGNSA. V dropped 1 base and J dropped 3; count of bases not matched to a gene: 12.

The CDR3 sequence is CASSGLTSGGVHLAKNIQYF. The CDR3 DNA follows: TGTGCCAGCAGTGGACTAACTAGCGGGGGAGTCCATCTAGCCAAAAACATTCAGTACTTC. The gene calls are TRBV2 and TRBJ2-4, with 11 positions matching TRBD2. The V gene's germline CDR1 is SNHLY and CDR2 FYNNEI. J gave up 0 bases and V 4 bases, and 14 bases lay outside the gene matches. This CDR3 spans 20 amino acids.

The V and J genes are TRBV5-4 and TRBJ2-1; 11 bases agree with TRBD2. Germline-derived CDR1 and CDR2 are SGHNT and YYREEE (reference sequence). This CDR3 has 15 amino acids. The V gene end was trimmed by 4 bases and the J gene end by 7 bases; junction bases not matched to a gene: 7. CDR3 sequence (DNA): TGTGCCAGCAGCACGGTAGCGGGGGGGGATAATGAGCAGTTCTTC. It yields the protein CASSTVAGGDNEQFF.

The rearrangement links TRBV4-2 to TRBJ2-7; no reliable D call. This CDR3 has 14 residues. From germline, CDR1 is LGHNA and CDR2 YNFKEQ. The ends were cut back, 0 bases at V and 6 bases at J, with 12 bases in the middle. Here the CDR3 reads CASSQDLLPGEQYF. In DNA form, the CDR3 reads TGTGCCAGCAGCCAAGATCTTCTCCCGGGCGAGCAGTACTTC.

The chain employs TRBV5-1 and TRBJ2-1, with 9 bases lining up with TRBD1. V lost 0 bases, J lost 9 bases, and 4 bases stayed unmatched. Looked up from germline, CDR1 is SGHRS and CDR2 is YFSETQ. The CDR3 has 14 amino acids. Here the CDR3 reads CASSLEQGAAEQFF. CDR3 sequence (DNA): TGCGCCAGCAGCTTGGAACAGGGGGCGGCTGAGCAGTTCTTC.

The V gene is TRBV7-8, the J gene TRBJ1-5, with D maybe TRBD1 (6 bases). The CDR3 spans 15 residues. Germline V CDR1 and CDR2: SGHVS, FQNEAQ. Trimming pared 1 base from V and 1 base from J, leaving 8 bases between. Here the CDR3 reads CASSLGQGSNQPQHF. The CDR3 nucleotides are TGTGCCAGCAGCTTAGGTCAGGGGAGCAATCAGCCCCAGCATTTT.

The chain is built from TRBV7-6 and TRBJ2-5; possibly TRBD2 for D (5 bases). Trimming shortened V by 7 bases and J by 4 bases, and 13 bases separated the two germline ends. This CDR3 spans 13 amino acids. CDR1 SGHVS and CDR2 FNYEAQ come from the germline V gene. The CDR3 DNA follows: TGTGCCAGCACTTTGAGGGATCGAGAGACCCAGTACTTC. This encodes CASTLRDRETQYF.

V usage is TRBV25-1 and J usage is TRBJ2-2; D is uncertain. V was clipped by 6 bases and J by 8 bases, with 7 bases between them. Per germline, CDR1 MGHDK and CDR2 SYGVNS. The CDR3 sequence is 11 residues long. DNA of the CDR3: TGTGCCAGCAGATTATCGGGGGAGCTGTTTTTT. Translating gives CASRLSGELFF.

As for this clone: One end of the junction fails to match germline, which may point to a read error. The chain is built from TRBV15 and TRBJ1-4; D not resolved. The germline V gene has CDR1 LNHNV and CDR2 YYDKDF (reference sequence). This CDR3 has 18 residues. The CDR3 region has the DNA TGTGCCACCAGCCCGCACACCGTTAACAGAGAAACCTCTACTCCCCCTGTTTTT. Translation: CATSPHTVNRETSTPPVF. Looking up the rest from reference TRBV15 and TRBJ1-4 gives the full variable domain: DAMVIQNPRYQVTQFGKPVTLSCSQTLNHNVMYWYQQKSSQAPKLLFHYYDKDFNNEADTPDNFQSRRPNTSFCFLDIRSPGLGDTAMYLCATSPHTVNRETSTPPVFGSGTQLSVL.

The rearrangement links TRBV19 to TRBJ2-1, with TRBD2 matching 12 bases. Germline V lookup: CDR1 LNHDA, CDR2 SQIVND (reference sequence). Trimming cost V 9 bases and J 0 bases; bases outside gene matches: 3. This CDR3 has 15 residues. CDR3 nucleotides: TGTGCCAGCCGGACTAGCGGGGCCTCCTACAATGAGCAGTTCTTC. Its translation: CASRTSGASYNEQFF.

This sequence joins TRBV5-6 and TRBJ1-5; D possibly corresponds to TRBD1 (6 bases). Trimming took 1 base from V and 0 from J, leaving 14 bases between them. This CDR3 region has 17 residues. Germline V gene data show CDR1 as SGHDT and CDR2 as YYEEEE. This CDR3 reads CASSLRSTGYSNQPQHF. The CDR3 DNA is TGTGCCAGCAGCTTGAGGTCGACAGGTTATAGCAATCAGCCCCAGCATTTT.

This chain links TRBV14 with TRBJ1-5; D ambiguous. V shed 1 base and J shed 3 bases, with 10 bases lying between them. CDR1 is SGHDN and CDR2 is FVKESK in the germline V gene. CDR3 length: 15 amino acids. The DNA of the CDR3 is TGTGCCAGCAGCCAAGGGCGAGGATTCAATCAGCCCCAGCATTTT. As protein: CASSQGRGFNQPQHF.

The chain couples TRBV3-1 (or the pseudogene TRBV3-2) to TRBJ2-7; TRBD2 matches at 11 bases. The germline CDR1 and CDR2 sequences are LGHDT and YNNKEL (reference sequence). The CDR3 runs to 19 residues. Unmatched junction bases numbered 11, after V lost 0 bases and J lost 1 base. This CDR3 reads CASSQEWASGGPISYEQYF. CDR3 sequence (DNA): TGTGCCAGCAGCCAAGAATGGGCTAGCGGGGGGCCGATTTCCTACGAGCAGTACTTC.

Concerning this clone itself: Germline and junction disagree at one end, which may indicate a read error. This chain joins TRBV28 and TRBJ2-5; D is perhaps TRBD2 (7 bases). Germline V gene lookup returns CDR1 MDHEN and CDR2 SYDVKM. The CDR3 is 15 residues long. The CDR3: CASTPDVAANRGGDF. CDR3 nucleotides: TGTGCCAGCACCCCTGATGTGGCAGCGAATCGAGGGGGGGACTTC.

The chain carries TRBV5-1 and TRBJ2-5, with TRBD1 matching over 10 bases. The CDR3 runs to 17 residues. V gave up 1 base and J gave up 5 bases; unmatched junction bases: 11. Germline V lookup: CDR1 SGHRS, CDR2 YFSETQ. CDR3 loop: CASSLRSLDRGPETQYF. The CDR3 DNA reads TGCGCCAGCAGCTTGCGGTCTCTCGACAGGGGGCCTGAGACCCAGTACTTC.

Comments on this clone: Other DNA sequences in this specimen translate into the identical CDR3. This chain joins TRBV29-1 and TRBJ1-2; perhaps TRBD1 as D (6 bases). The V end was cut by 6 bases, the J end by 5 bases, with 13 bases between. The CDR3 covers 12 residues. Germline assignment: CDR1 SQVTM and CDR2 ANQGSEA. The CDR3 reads CSVGTGNYGYTF. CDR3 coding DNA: TGCAGCGTCGGTACAGGGAATTATGGCTACACCTTC.

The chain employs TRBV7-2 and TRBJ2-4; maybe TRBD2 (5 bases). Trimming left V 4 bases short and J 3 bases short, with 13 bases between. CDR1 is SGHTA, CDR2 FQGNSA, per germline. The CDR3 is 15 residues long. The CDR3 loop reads CASSSFPRGKNIQYF. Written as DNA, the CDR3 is TGTGCCAGCAGCTCCTTCCCCCGGGGCAAAAACATTCAGTACTTC.